Listed below are T cell receptor beta chains from one sample, sequenced in a study of response to subunit inactivated influenza vaccine. TCRdb re-called the RT-PCR reads through MiXCR, storing one row per CDR3 protein. The table includes a few hundred thousand distinct CDR3 sequences, 10% to 11% detected once. The specimen was PBMCs from blood, collected 45 days after vaccination. These receptors all come from a man in his fifties who received an inactivated influenza vaccine. The CDR3 runs from the conserved cysteine through the conserved F or W. Fields, in order: J gene, V gene, CDR3 protein.

TRBJ1-3,TRBV3-1,CASSEDSSGNTIYF
TRBJ2-3,TRBV12-3/TRBV12-4,CASSRGTGRTDTQYF
TRBJ2-5,TRBV29-1,CSVGAGGETQYF
TRBJ2-3,TRBV20-1,CSATDNRASSTDTQYF
TRBJ1-5,TRBV7-2,CASSLSWNQPQHF
TRBJ2-3,TRBV7-6,CASLAVPQGAGTDTQYF
TRBJ2-1,TRBV7-2,CASSLGLAENEQFF
TRBJ1-1,TRBV10-3,CAISGRDVENTEAFF
TRBJ2-6,TRBV18,CASSTRTDAGGSGANVLTF
TRBJ1-1,TRBV20-1,CSAVTGINTEAFF
TRBJ2-7,TRBV20-1,CSARTSGGYPSYEQYF
TRBJ2-7,TRBV29-1,CSVRNRAPGEQYF
TRBJ2-7,TRBV20-1,CSALGQGVYEQYF
TRBJ2-2,TRBV5-1,CASSLGDRFTGELFF